The clone carrying this T cell receptor beta chain was observed once. The CDR3 covers 15 residues. CDR1 is SGHTA and CDR2 is FQGTGA in the germline V gene. The ends were cut back, 9 bases at V and 1 base at J, with 18 bases in the middle. These data come from a study of CD8 T cells in Susac syndrome. Sequencing of TCR beta was carried out in blood CD8+ and CD4+ T cells. Random hexamers were used to reverse transcribe 0.5 to 1 ug of RNA. TCRdb itself ran the immunoSEQ multiplex PCR reads through MiXCR, one entry per CDR3 protein. The table records about 80,000 distinct CDR3 sequences, about 91% of them present only once.

The receptor's source is a human donor with multiple sclerosis. V gene TRBV7-3 combines with J gene TRBJ2-5; possible D gene TRBD2, 6 bases. Sequencing was performed on CD8+ T cells from PBMCs. CDR3 nucleotide sequence: TGTGCCAGTGGTGAGGGACTTCACCCCCAAGAGACCCAGTACTTC. Protein sequence: CASGEGLHPQETQYF.